Detailed here is one TCR beta chain. What it recognizes is unknown. These data are taken from a study of T-cell memory formation after mild COVID-19. Study as a whole: The TCR clusters were mostly specific to one donor.

One entry per CDR3 protein results from TCRdb running MiXCR on the 5' RACE reads. The table has more than 120,000 distinct CDR3 sequences, roughly 19% seen once. Study outcomes and limitations: Clones shrinking between day 15 and 85 showed a balanced CD4/CD8 split, and those that grew later tilted toward CD4+. Shrinking CD4+ clones resided mostly in CM and EM, and CD8+ ones in EMRA. The appearance of some responding clones in pre-infection memory suggested that cross-reactive memory joined.

Sequenced material: PBMCs or a T cell subset sorted from them (not recorded which). The receptor was derived from an adult woman who had mild COVID-19 (a few samples of this study predate the infection). Cell type and time point are not known.

CDR3 DNA: TGTGCCAGCAGCTTAGTAGCTTGGGGGACAGATACGCAGTATTTT. Residues: CASSLVAWGTDTQYF. V and J are TRBV11-2 and TRBJ2-3; D may correspond to TRBD1 or TRBD2 (5 bases each). The V end lost 1 base, the J end lost 3 bases, and 11 bases lay between the germline ends. This CDR3 is built from 15 residues. In germline, CDR1 is SGHAT, CDR2 FQNNGV.